Listed here are 27 T cell receptor beta chains from one sample, sequenced in a study of T cell responses to AZD1222 COVID-19 vaccine. Profiling relied on immunoSEQ multiplex PCR, and the TCRdb table lists in-frame clones only, not all of them. The table has approximately 120,000 clones, about 88% seen once. Sequencing was performed on peripheral blood, taken on day 0 of AZD1222 vaccination. These receptors all come from an adult in good health.

The chain carries TRBV28 and TRBJ2-7, with D possibly TRBD2 on 6 matching bases. This CDR3 spans 15 amino acids. Germline V gene data show CDR1 as MDHEN and CDR2 as SYDVKM. Trimming stripped 8 bases from V and 2 bases from J, with 19 bases between. CDR3 in DNA: TGTGCCAGCGGATCCCCAGGAGCGGGTGCCTACGAGCAGTACTTC. Amino acids: CASGSPGAGAYEQYF. Looking up the rest from reference TRBV28 and TRBJ2-7 gives the full variable domain: DVKVTQSSRYLVKRTGEKVFLECVQDMDHENMFWYRQDPGLGLRLIYFSYDVKMKEKGDIPEGYSVSREKKERFSLILESASTNQTSMYLCASGSPGAGAYEQYFGPGTRLTVT.

The chain links TRBV5-1 to TRBJ2-1, with TRBD2 as a possible D gene (5 bases). Per the germline V gene, CDR1 is SGHRS and CDR2 is YFSETQ. V shed 2 bases and J shed 9 bases, with 9 bases lying between them. The CDR3 runs to 12 residues. The CDR3 here is CASSFGGFEQFF. DNA for the CDR3: TGCGCCAGCAGCTTTGGCGGGTTTGAGCAGTTCTTC.

The chain employs TRBV7-2 and TRBJ2-3, with 12 bases matching TRBD2. V dropped 4 bases and J dropped 9; count of bases not matched to a gene: 5. Germline CDR1 and CDR2: SGHTA and FQGNSA. This CDR3 has 14 residues. CDR3 in DNA: TGTGCCAGCAGCTCCGGGACTAGCGGGTCCACGCAGTATTTT. Its protein is CASSSGTSGSTQYF.

V and J are TRBV11-3 and TRBJ2-7, with D perhaps matching TRBD2 (6 bases). V dropped 5 bases and J dropped 2 bases, with 13 bases sitting between them. This CDR3 region has 14 residues. Germline CDR1 and CDR2: SGHNT and YENEEA. The CDR3 DNA reads TGTGCCAGCAGCCCCCGGGACTCCCCCTACGAGCAGTACTTC. Translated, it gives CASSPRDSPYEQYF.

The V call is TRBV3-1 (or the pseudogene TRBV3-2), the J call TRBJ1-1; 7 positions match TRBD1. V lost 2 bases, J lost 0 bases, and 6 bases stayed unmatched. In germline, CDR1 is LGHDT, CDR2 YNNKEL (reference sequence). The CDR3 is made up of 16 amino acids. CDR3 region: CASSQTGTAMNTEAFF. The CDR3 coding sequence is TGTGCCAGCAGCCAAACCGGGACAGCGATGAACACTGAAGCTTTCTTT.

The V gene is TRBV6-2 or TRBV6-3, the J gene TRBJ1-5, with no clear D. Germline CDR1 is MNHEY and CDR2 is SVGEGT. Trimming cost V 4 bases and J 13 bases, with 14 bases left between them. This CDR3 is built from 12 residues. CDR3 sequence reads: CASSSLGDGQHF. CDR3 nucleotides: TGTGCCAGCAGTTCCCTGGGAGACGGTCAGCATTTT.

Only one count was recorded for this clone. The rearrangement joins TRBV12-5 to TRBJ2-6; D is ambiguous. The ends were cut back, 1 base at V and 4 bases at J, with 20 bases in the middle. The CDR3 covers 19 residues. In germline, CDR1 is LGHNT, CDR2 FRNRAP. The CDR3 region has the DNA TGTGCTAGTGGTTTGGGGAATCCCTACGACCAAGACGGGGCCAACGTCCTGACTTTC. It encodes CASGLGNPYDQDGANVLTF.

This chain joins TRBV20-1 and TRBJ2-7; maybe TRBD2 (5 bases). The CDR3 runs to 12 residues. From germline, CDR1 is DFQATT and CDR2 SNEGSKA (reference sequence). V lost 3 bases and J 3 bases, leaving 9 bases between the germline ends. In nucleotides, the CDR3 is TGCAGTGCTAGTAGGACTGGCTACGAGCAGTACTTC. As protein: CSASRTGYEQYF.

The V and J genes are TRBV5-1 and TRBJ1-6, with 8 bases lining up with TRBD1. CDR3 length equals 15 residues. V lost 4 bases and J lost 2; bases outside the gene matches: 2. Germline V gives CDR1 SGHRS, CDR2 YFSETQ. CDR3 protein: CASSPDRAYNSPLHF. The CDR3 DNA reads TGCGCCAGCAGCCCGGACAGGGCCTATAATTCACCCCTCCACTTT. Full variable domain (missing parts from reference TRBV5-1 and TRBJ1-6): KAGVTQTPRYLIKTRGQQVTLSCSPISGHRSVSWYQQTPGQGLQFLFEYFSETQRNKGNFPGRFSGRQFSNSRSEMNVSTLELGDSALYLCASSPDRAYNSPLHFGNGTRLTVT.

This clone was found a few times. The rearrangement links TRBV7-6 to TRBJ1-1; a possible D gene is TRBD1 (5 bases). Trimming stripped 1 base from V and 3 bases from J, with 12 bases between. The CDR3 covers 15 residues. Germline V gene sequence: CDR1 SGHVS, CDR2 FNYEAQ. CDR3 bases: TGTGCCAGCAGCTTAGAAATGGGGGACGACACTGAAGCTTTCTTT. Its translation: CASSLEMGDDTEAFF.

The V gene is TRBV7-8, the J gene TRBJ2-7; D gene ambiguous. V lost 5 bases and J 0 bases, leaving 14 bases between the germline ends. The length of the CDR3 is 15 residues. The germline gives CDR1 SGHVS, CDR2 FQNEAQ. CDR3: CASSREWAPSYEQYF. Here the CDR3 DNA reads TGTGCCAGCAGCCGAGAGTGGGCTCCCTCCTACGAGCAGTACTTC.

The chain combines TRBV19 with TRBJ1-5; the D gene is possibly TRBD1 (5 bases). The CDR3 sequence is 13 residues long. Per germline, CDR1 LNHDA and CDR2 SQIVND (reference sequence). V shed 6 bases and J shed 2 bases, with 8 bases lying between them. The CDR3 loop is CASRQGGNQPQHF. The CDR3 nucleotides are TGTGCCAGTAGGCAGGGAGGCAATCAGCCCCAGCATTTT.

This chain links TRBV2 with TRBJ1-2, with 7 bases aligning to TRBD1. This CDR3 is built from 19 residues. V dropped 1 base and J dropped 1; count of bases not matched to a gene: 15. The germline V gene has CDR1 SNHLY and CDR2 FYNNEI. CDR3: CASSEGRRGRDRDNYGYTF. DNA of the CDR3: TGTGCCAGCAGTGAAGGAAGAAGGGGGCGGGACAGAGATAACTATGGCTACACCTTC.

The sample holds one count of this clone. The chain uses TRBV18 and TRBJ2-2, with D maybe TRBD2 (5 bases). The V and J ends lost 2 bases and 0 bases respectively, with 10 bases between them. The CDR3 sequence is 16 residues long. Germline V gene lookup returns CDR1 KGHSH and CDR2 LQKENI. CDR3 bases: TGTGCCAGCTCACCAGTTCAAGCGGCGAACACCGGGGAGCTGTTTTTT. Encoded protein: CASSPVQAANTGELFF.

The V and J genes are TRBV28 and TRBJ1-5, with 8 bases aligning to TRBD1. The CDR3 spans 15 residues. Germline V gene data show CDR1 as MDHEN and CDR2 as SYDVKM. V lost 4 bases, J lost 7 bases, and 9 bases stayed unmatched. CDR3 amino acids: CASSSGTGSAQPQHF. The CDR3 DNA is TGTGCCAGCAGTTCCGGGACAGGAAGCGCGCAGCCCCAGCATTTT.

The chain combines TRBV3-1 (or the pseudogene TRBV3-2) with TRBJ2-7; D is perhaps TRBD2 (5 bases). The germline V and J ends were trimmed by 1 base and 4 bases, with 11 bases remaining between them. Germline V gene lookup returns CDR1 LGHDT and CDR2 YNNKEL (reference sequence). The CDR3 consists of 14 residues. In DNA, the CDR3 is TGTGCCAGCAGCCAAGGGGTCCGGGATTACGAGCAGTACTTC. Its protein is CASSQGVRDYEQYF.

J is TRBJ1-6 and V is TRBV5-5; the D is unclear. Trimming stripped 4 bases from V and 10 bases from J, with 9 bases between. The CDR3 runs 12 residues. CDR1 is SGHKS, CDR2 YYEKEE, per germline (reference sequence). The CDR3 sequence: CASSRTGSPLHF. For the CDR3, the DNA is TGTGCCAGCAGCAGAACCGGATCACCCCTCCACTTT.

The chain links TRBV11-2 to TRBJ2-3; D not certain. This CDR3 has 12 amino acids. With 2 bases removed from V and 3 bases from J, the gap between germline ends came to 3 bases. From germline, CDR1 is SGHAT and CDR2 FQNNGV. CDR3 loop: CASSLTTDTQYF. In nucleotides, the CDR3 is TGTGCCAGCAGCTTAACGACAGATACGCAGTATTTT.

The V call is TRBV4-3, the J call TRBJ2-2, with 13 positions matching TRBD2. J was trimmed by 6 bases and V by 2 bases; bases with no gene match: 0. The CDR3 loop spans 15 amino acids. CDR1 is LGHNA and CDR2 is YSLEER in the germline V gene. CDR3 region: CASSQTSGGAGELFF. The DNA for the CDR3 is TGCGCCAGCAGCCAAACTAGCGGGGGGGCCGGGGAGCTGTTTTTT.

The gene calls are TRBV12-2 and TRBJ2-1; no DNA check was done on the table's D call, TRBD2. TRBV12-2 is designated a pseudogene. CDR3 length: 17 residues. As DNA, the CDR3 is TGTGCAAGTCGCTTAGGGGTCGGGAGGGCCACAAACAATGAGCAGTTCTTC. Translating gives CASRLGVGRATNNEQFF.

In its sample, this clone was seen a few times. J is TRBJ2-1 and V is TRBV15; 11 bases fit TRBD2. The CDR3 totals 18 residues. Germline V gene lookup returns CDR1 LNHNV and CDR2 YYDKDF (reference sequence). With 1 base clipped from V and 8 bases from J, the junction kept 13 bases outside the gene matches. In DNA form, the CDR3 reads TGTGCCACCAGCAGAGTGATTTCGACTAGCGGGAAAGGGGATGAGCAGTTCTTC. It yields the protein CATSRVISTSGKGDEQFF.

The rearrangement uses TRBV6-2 or TRBV6-3 and TRBJ2-7; 8 nucleotides match TRBD2. V lost 4 bases, J lost 3 bases, and 8 bases stayed unmatched. This CDR3 comprises 15 residues. Germline loops: CDR1 MNHEY, CDR2 SVGEGT. The CDR3 loop is CASSSGGQKGYEQYF. The CDR3 DNA reads as TGTGCCAGCAGTTCGGGAGGGCAAAAGGGCTACGAGCAGTACTTC.

V is TRBV27 and J is TRBJ1-5; D is uncertain. Germline V gene lookup returns CDR1 MNHEY and CDR2 SMNVEV (reference sequence). V shed 2 bases and J shed 9 bases, with 11 bases lying between them. The CDR3 contains 13 residues. The chain's CDR3 is CASSLGSQRPQHF. The CDR3 nucleotides are TGTGCCAGCAGTTTAGGGTCGCAACGGCCCCAGCATTTT.

The chain recombines TRBV27 with TRBJ1-6, with no clear D. Germline V lookup: CDR1 MNHEY, CDR2 SMNVEV (reference sequence). Trimming left V 0 bases short and J 0 bases short, with 6 bases between. CDR3 length: 16 residues. CDR3 sequence: CASSLSGDSYNSPLHF. The CDR3, as DNA: TGTGCCAGCAGTTTATCGGGAGACTCCTATAATTCACCCCTCCACTTT.

The chain's CDR3 is CASSHSISSGGAYNEQFF. The CDR3 region has the DNA TGCGCCAGCAGCCATTCTATTTCTAGCGGGGGAGCCTACAATGAGCAGTTCTTC. The chain couples TRBV4-3 to TRBJ2-1, with 10 bases fitting TRBD2. With V trimmed by 3 bases and J by 2 bases, 10 bases remained unmatched. Germline V gene lookup returns CDR1 LGHNA and CDR2 YSLEER. This CDR3 spans 18 amino acids.

The chain carries TRBV4-3 and TRBJ2-2, with TRBD1 identical over 7 bases. The CDR3 runs 17 residues. Trimming at V came to 1 base and at J to 1 base, leaving 6 bases not matched to a gene. Germline values: CDR1 LGHNA, CDR2 YSLEER. The CDR3 DNA sequence: TGCGCCAGCAGCCAAGGTTTTAGGACAGGGAACACCGGGGAGCTGTTTTTT. This gives the protein CASSQGFRTGNTGELFF.

This chain connects TRBV7-8 to TRBJ1-3; D gene ambiguous. V was pared by 1 base and J by 2 bases, with 15 bases between. Germline assignment: CDR1 SGHVS and CDR2 FQNEAQ. CDR3 length: 17 residues. The CDR3 DNA reads as TGTGCCAGCAGCTTAGGGGCAGGCCTGGCCGCTGGAAACACCATATATTTT. This encodes CASSLGAGLAAGNTIYF.